The 12 T cell receptor beta chains given below trace back to one sample, sequenced in a study of radiotherapy plus CTLA-4 blockade in lung cancer. Clones were sequenced by immunoSEQ multiplex PCR, and TCRdb holds only the in-frame ones, with some missing. The data hold around 40,000 clones, with 80% to 90% observed a single time. The source material was peripheral blood, sampled from a patient treated with radiotherapy plus ipilimumab. Receptors originate from a human donor with non-small cell lung cancer whose response to radiotherapy plus ipilimumab could not be evaluated.

The J gene is TRBJ2-2, the V gene TRBV7-9; D possibly corresponds to TRBD2 (5 bases). The CDR3 loop spans 13 amino acids. CDR1 and CDR2 from the germline V gene are SEHNR and FQNEAQ (reference sequence). Trimming left V 9 bases short and J 2 bases short, with 10 bases between. The DNA of the CDR3 is TGTGCCAGTGGTAGCGCTAACACCGGGGAGCTGTTTTTT. Translation gives CASGSANTGELFF.

The chain carries TRBV6-5 and TRBJ1-1; D is undetermined. The CDR3 contains 16 residues. V was pared by 2 bases and J by 4 bases, with 17 bases between. Germline CDR1 and CDR2: MNHEY and SVGAGI. This CDR3 reads CASSYSPPSGSTEAFF. The CDR3 nucleotides are TGTGCCAGCAGTTACAGCCCTCCCTCGGGGAGCACTGAAGCTTTCTTT.

This clone was counted only a few times. CDR3 sequence reads: CASSLLGTGNTIYF. The CDR3 bases are TGTGCCAGCAGCTTACTGGGCACTGGAAACACCATATATTTT. The rearrangement joins TRBV7-8 to TRBJ1-3; D is undetermined. V was cut by 2 bases and J by 2 bases, with 7 bases left in between. Germline V gene lookup returns CDR1 SGHVS and CDR2 FQNEAQ. This CDR3 region has 14 residues.

This chain connects TRBV19 to TRBJ2-1; possible D gene TRBD2, 5 bases. Trimming removed 8 bases from V and 5 bases from J, with 13 bases in between. Germline V gives CDR1 LNHDA, CDR2 SQIVND (reference sequence). The CDR3 spans 13 residues. The CDR3 DNA sequence: TGTGCCAGTGGGCCGACTAAAAACAATGAGCAGTTCTTC. It codes for CASGPTKNNEQFF.

The genes are TRBV2 and TRBJ2-2, with D unresolved. The V end was cut by 2 bases, the J end by 5 bases, with 6 bases between. The CDR3 covers 13 residues. Germline CDR1 is SNHLY and CDR2 is FYNNEI. CDR3 in DNA: TGTGCCAGCAGTGAATGGCTTACCGGGGAGCTGTTTTTT. Amino acids: CASSEWLTGELFF.

This chain joins TRBV28 and TRBJ1-5, with D possibly being TRBD1 (5 bases). The length of the CDR3 is 13 residues. V was trimmed by 6 bases and J by 4 bases, leaving 10 bases between them. Per the germline V gene, CDR1 is MDHEN and CDR2 is SYDVKM. The CDR3 nucleotides are TGTGCCAGCAGCCGGGACTCAAATCAGCCCCAGCATTTT. Translated, it gives CASSRDSNQPQHF.

This clone was observed once. The chain is built from TRBV6-5 and TRBJ2-3; the match to TRBD2 covers 9 bases. Germline V gene data show CDR1 as MNHEY and CDR2 as SVGAGI. The CDR3 has 16 amino acids. V trimming: 4 bases; J trimming: 2 bases; junction bases outside the gene matches: 7. The DNA for the CDR3 is TGTGCCAGCAGTTCCCTTCTAGCGGGGAACACAGATACGCAGTATTTT. Translating it yields CASSSLLAGNTDTQYF.

This chain uses TRBV11-2 with TRBJ2-1; 12 bases fit TRBD2. The CDR3 sequence is 15 residues long. V was clipped by 3 bases and J by 9 bases; unmatched bases: 6. Germline assignment: CDR1 SGHAT and CDR2 FQNNGV. CDR3 in DNA: TGTGCCAGCAGCTTCGCCCTAGCGGGGGGGCTTGAGCAGTTCTTC. This encodes CASSFALAGGLEQFF.

This clone was counted a single time. Relative to the germline gene, one junction end is altered; a read error may explain this. J is TRBJ1-2 and V is TRBV6-5, with D tentatively TRBD1 (6 bases). Germline loops: CDR1 MNHEY, CDR2 SVGAGI. CDR3 length equals 13 residues. The CDR3, as DNA: TGTACCAGCAGCCGGACAGACCTCTATGGCTACACCTTC. Translated: CTSSRTDLYGYTF.

The count of this clone is one. V is TRBV4-1 and J is TRBJ2-1; tentatively, D is TRBD2 (6 bases). The CDR3 spans 16 residues. Trimming cost V 4 bases and J 4 bases, with 17 bases left between them. Germline V lookup: CDR1 MGHRA, CDR2 YSYEKL. The CDR3 region is CASSPLLGAGYNEQFF. The CDR3 region has the DNA TGCGCCAGCAGCCCCCTTCTAGGGGCGGGGTACAATGAGCAGTTCTTC.

The chain employs TRBV19 and TRBJ1-5; 8 bases are a match to TRBD1. Germline V CDR1 and CDR2: LNHDA, SQIVND (reference sequence). The CDR3 runs 16 residues. V lost 4 bases, J lost 1 base, and 6 bases stayed unmatched. This chain's CDR3 is CASSSRGRFSNQPQHF. The CDR3 nucleotides are TGTGCCAGTAGTAGCAGGGGGCGCTTCAGCAATCAGCCCCAGCATTTT. The full variable domain, its missing parts supplied by reference TRBV19 and TRBJ1-5, is DGGITQSPKYLFRKEGQNVTLSCEQNLNHDAMYWYRQDPGQGLRLIYYSQIVNDFQKGDIAEGYSVSREKKESFPLTVTSAQKNPTAFYLCASSSRGRFSNQPQHFGDGTRLSIL.

This chain joins TRBV15 and TRBJ2-5; 8 bases fit TRBD2. Trimming at V came to 0 bases and at J to 1 base, leaving 4 bases not matched to a gene. Germline CDR1 LNHNV, CDR2 YYDKDF (reference sequence). CDR3 length: 16 amino acids. The CDR3 loop reads CATSRESTSGQETQYF. CDR3 sequence (DNA): TGTGCCACCAGCAGAGAGTCAACTAGCGGCCAAGAGACCCAGTACTTC.